A single sample gave rise to the 27 T cell receptor beta chains below, sequenced in a study of patients and donors after allogeneic stem cell transplantation. TCRdb fed the RT-PCR reads into MiXCR, producing one record per CDR3 protein. The sample carries approximately 90,000 distinct CDR3 sequences, less than 5% recorded once. Source material: blood, either unsorted or a sorted T cell fraction (not recorded which). All receptors come from a human donor who was either an allogeneic HSCT recipient or a stem cell or donor lymphocyte infusion donor (not recorded which). It is not recorded whose cells these are; they may come from a transplant donor.

The chain uses TRBV11-1 and TRBJ1-6, with 8 positions matching TRBD1. This CDR3 comprises 14 residues. V lost 5 bases to trimming and J lost 5 bases; unmatched junction nucleotides: 2. Germline lookup yields CDR1 SGHAT and CDR2 FQDESV (reference sequence). The CDR3 DNA reads TGTGCCAGCAGCCGGACAGGGAATAATTCACCCCTCCACTTT. The encoded protein is CASSRTGNNSPLHF.

This clonotype came up many times. J is TRBJ2-4 and V is TRBV7-9, with D perhaps matching TRBD2 (6 bases). The CDR3 totals 15 residues. Looked up from germline, CDR1 is SEHNR and CDR2 is FQNEAQ (reference sequence). The ends were cut back, 5 bases at V and 0 bases at J, with 11 bases in the middle. CDR3 nucleotide sequence: TGTGCCAGCAGCCCCCCGGGACTAGCCAAAAACATTCAGTACTTC. Amino acids: CASSPPGLAKNIQYF.

This clonotype was detected many times. This chain uses TRBV10-3 with TRBJ1-3; D gene ambiguous. Germline V gene data show CDR1 as ENHRY and CDR2 as SYGVKD. The CDR3 is made up of 18 amino acids. Deletions cut 0 bases from V and 0 bases from J, with 15 bases between. The CDR3 sequence is CAISESRQIQTSGNTIYF. CDR3 nucleotide sequence: TGTGCCATCAGTGAGTCGCGCCAAATACAGACCTCTGGAAACACCATATATTTT.

This clonotype occurred many times. This chain connects TRBV25-1 to TRBJ1-1; the D is unclear. Trimming left V 6 bases short and J 5 bases short, with 10 bases between. There are 12 residues in the CDR3. CDR1 and CDR2 from the germline V gene are MGHDK and SYGVNS. CDR3: CASREPGTEAFF. CDR3 bases: TGTGCCAGCAGGGAACCGGGGACTGAAGCTTTCTTT.

The rearrangement joins TRBV20-1 to TRBJ1-2, with D uncertain. Germline V lookup: CDR1 DFQATT, CDR2 SNEGSKA (reference sequence). Trimming took 0 bases from V and 6 from J, leaving 14 bases between them. The CDR3 sequence is 14 residues long. Written as DNA, the CDR3 is TGCAGTGCTAGAGACTCGCGGCAGTTTGATGGCTACACCTTC. The encoded protein is CSARDSRQFDGYTF.

This clonotype was counted at least ten times. The CDR3 sequence is CSARVPRGPSGNTIYF. The CDR3, as DNA: TGCAGTGCTAGAGTTCCAAGGGGACCTTCTGGAAACACCATATATTTT. The genes are TRBV20-1 and TRBJ1-3, with D possibly TRBD1 on 5 matching bases. The germline V gene encodes CDR1 DFQATT and CDR2 SNEGSKA (reference sequence). The V and J ends lost 1 base and 1 base respectively, with 14 bases between them. This CDR3 contains 16 residues.

The chain carries TRBV12-3 or TRBV12-4 and TRBJ1-1; 10 nucleotides match TRBD1. Unmatched junction bases numbered 7, after V lost 5 bases and J lost 4 bases. CDR3 length: 15 residues. The CDR3 nucleotides are TGTGCCAGCAGTCCCCGGACAGGGGGAGTCACTGAAGCTTTCTTT. It is translated as CASSPRTGGVTEAFF.

In its sample, this clonotype was seen many times. CDR3 sequence: CASSLDRWGQGSDTQYF. CDR3 nucleotides: TGTGCCAGCAGCTTAGATCGATGGGGACAGGGATCAGATACGCAGTATTTT. V and J are TRBV11-3 and TRBJ2-3; 9 nucleotides agree with TRBD1. V dropped 0 bases and J dropped 4; count of bases not matched to a gene: 8. The germline CDR1 and CDR2 sequences are SGHNT and YENEEA. This CDR3 contains 17 residues.

This clonotype was observed a few times. This chain uses TRBV5-4 with TRBJ1-1; no reliable D call. Trimming cost V 0 bases and J 7 bases, with 19 bases left between them. This CDR3 is 16 amino acids long. Germline lookup yields CDR1 SGHNT and CDR2 YYREEE (reference sequence). The CDR3 is CASSLDSLKISGEAFF. CDR3 bases: TGTGCCAGCAGCTTGGATTCGTTGAAGATCTCAGGTGAAGCTTTCTTT.

This clonotype turned up a few times. This chain connects TRBV11-2 to TRBJ2-7; tentative D call: TRBD1 (6 bases). This CDR3 spans 18 amino acids. The germline V gene has CDR1 SGHAT and CDR2 FQNNGV. The V end was cut by 4 bases, the J end by 0 bases, with 22 bases between. This CDR3 reads CASSSLISGRGYSYEQYF. CDR3 bases: TGTGCCAGCAGCTCACTTATCTCTGGCAGGGGCTACTCCTACGAGCAGTACTTC.

The sample holds many counts of this clonotype. The J gene is TRBJ1-2, the V gene TRBV9, with a weak D call TRBD1 (5 bases). Germline loops: CDR1 SGDLS, CDR2 YYNGEE. The CDR3 covers 16 residues. V lost 4 bases and J lost 3, with 19 bases in between. CDR3 amino acids: CASSPDVGGTDYGYTF. CDR3 coding DNA: TGTGCCAGCAGCCCAGATGTAGGAGGGACGGACTATGGCTACACCTTC.

This clonotype is medium-sized by share. This chain uses TRBV2 with TRBJ2-1; D uncertain. The CDR3 loop spans 17 amino acids. With 4 bases removed from V and 6 bases from J, the gap between germline ends came to 22 bases. CDR1 is SNHLY, CDR2 FYNNEI, per germline. CDR3 amino acids: CASSGQRDRQAGNEQFF. The CDR3, as DNA: TGTGCCAGCAGTGGGCAAAGGGATCGGCAGGCAGGCAATGAGCAGTTCTTC.

This chain links TRBV5-4 with TRBJ1-6; D gene unclear. This CDR3 comprises 13 residues. The V end was cut by 0 bases, the J end by 13 bases, with 11 bases between. CDR1 is SGHNT and CDR2 is YYREEE in the germline V gene (reference sequence). The DNA of the CDR3 is TGTGCCAGCAGCTTGGCGTTAAGCAGCCCCCTCCACTTT. Amino acids: CASSLALSSPLHF.

This clonotype was picked up many times. The chain has TRBV9 and TRBJ2-7; D is perhaps TRBD2 (6 bases). V was cut by 0 bases and J by 3 bases, with 13 bases left in between. The germline gives CDR1 SGDLS, CDR2 YYNGEE. This CDR3 is 15 amino acids long. CDR3 loop: CASSVADRRDYEQYF. DNA of the CDR3: TGTGCCAGCAGCGTAGCGGACCGGAGGGACTACGAGCAGTACTTC.

This clonotype is medium-sized by share. V is TRBV15 and J is TRBJ1-1; D gene uncertain. CDR1 and CDR2 from the germline V gene are LNHNV and YYDKDF (reference sequence). The CDR3 length is 15 residues. With 3 bases removed from V and 1 base from J, the gap between germline ends came to 12 bases. The CDR3 DNA is TGTGCCACCAGCAGCCGGGCCCGAGCGAACACTGAAGCTTTCTTT. Translation gives CATSSRARANTEAFF.

This clonotype appeared many times. CDR3 nucleotides: TGTGCCACCAGTGAAGCGGTTACGAACACCGGGGAGCTGTTTTTT. Residues: CATSEAVTNTGELFF. The V call is TRBV24-1, the J call TRBJ2-2; a possible D gene is TRBD2 (5 bases). Germline V gives CDR1 KGHDR, CDR2 SFDVKD. V was clipped by 4 bases and J by 0 bases, with 8 bases between them. CDR3 length: 15 residues.

Ten or more counts support this clonotype. This chain joins TRBV7-3 and TRBJ2-1; D possibly corresponds to TRBD2 (6 bases). V lost 4 bases and J lost 7, with 20 bases in between. The CDR3 covers 16 residues. Germline-derived CDR1 and CDR2 are SGHTA and FQGTGA. CDR3 sequence reads: CASSSGVAEGTNEQFF. The CDR3 DNA reads as TGTGCCAGCAGCTCCGGGGTAGCGGAGGGGACGAATGAGCAGTTCTTC. Full variable domain (rest looked up from reference TRBV7-3 and TRBJ2-1): GAGVSQTPSNKVTEKGKYVELRCDPISGHTALYWYRQSLGQGPEFLIYFQGTGAADDSGLPNDRFFAVRPEGSVSTLKIQRTERGDSAVYLCASSSGVAEGTNEQFFGPGTRLTVL.

This clonotype was seen repeatedly, ten times or more. The chain carries TRBV10-3 and TRBJ2-3; D is unresolved. This CDR3 has 14 residues. V lost 7 bases to trimming and J lost 0 bases, with 11 bases between them. Germline V gene sequence: CDR1 ENHRY, CDR2 SYGVKD. CDR3 sequence: CAITPGSSTDTQYF. The CDR3, as DNA: TGTGCCATCACACCGGGCAGTAGCACAGATACGCAGTATTTT.

The chain employs TRBV7-3 and TRBJ2-3; possible D gene TRBD1, 7 bases. V was trimmed by 4 bases and J by 1 base, leaving 9 bases between them. The CDR3 totals 14 residues. Germline assignment: CDR1 SGHTA and CDR2 FQGTGA. The chain's CDR3 is CASSSRGGTDTQYF. The DNA for the CDR3 is TGTGCCAGCAGCTCCAGGGGGGGCACAGATACGCAGTATTTT. Full variable domain (outside the CDR3, taken from reference TRBV7-3 and TRBJ2-3): GAGVSQTPSNKVTEKGKYVELRCDPISGHTALYWYRQSLGQGPEFLIYFQGTGAADDSGLPNDRFFAVRPEGSVSTLKIQRTERGDSAVYLCASSSRGGTDTQYFGPGTRLTVL.

The chain recombines TRBV14 with TRBJ2-5, with D possibly called TRBD1 or TRBD2 (6 bases each). In germline, CDR1 is SGHDN, CDR2 FVKESK. CDR3 length equals 14 residues. Trimming cost V 2 bases and J 8 bases, with 15 bases left between them. CDR3 sequence reads: CASSQRGDGLTQYF. The CDR3 nucleotides read TGTGCCAGCAGCCAAAGGGGGGACGGACTAACCCAGTACTTC.

In its sample, this clonotype was seen many times. This chain uses TRBV5-1 with TRBJ2-2; 11 positions agree with TRBD2. Germline V gives CDR1 SGHRS, CDR2 YFSETQ. V dropped 5 bases and J dropped 7; count of bases not matched to a gene: 10. The CDR3 loop spans 16 amino acids. DNA of the CDR3: TGCGCCAGCAGTCGGATAGCGGGGGGGCCCGGCGGGGAGCTGTTTTTT. It yields the protein CASSRIAGGPGGELFF.

This clonotype showed up many times. The chain employs TRBV20-1 and TRBJ2-7, with 10 bases fitting TRBD2. The germline CDR1 and CDR2 sequences are DFQATT and SNEGSKA (reference sequence). The CDR3 covers 19 residues. Trimming removed 1 base from V and 2 bases from J; junction bases left unmatched: 17. The CDR3 DNA reads TGCAGTGCTAGAGCCACGATAGCGGGAGGACGAAGAGAAGCCTACGAGCAGTACTTC. Encoded protein: CSARATIAGGRREAYEQYF.

This clonotype was detected many times. This rearrangement joins TRBV7-9 to TRBJ2-5; D unresolved. In germline, CDR1 is SEHNR, CDR2 FQNEAQ (reference sequence). The V end lost 1 base, the J end lost 5 bases, and 14 bases lay between the germline ends. CDR3 length: 15 amino acids. The CDR3 sequence: CASSLDQTWRETQYF. For the CDR3, the DNA is TGTGCCAGCAGCTTAGACCAGACCTGGCGGGAGACCCAGTACTTC.

This clonotype was counted between two and nine times. The chain carries TRBV20-1 and TRBJ1-1; D possibly corresponds to TRBD1 (6 bases). Germline CDR1 is DFQATT and CDR2 is SNEGSKA (reference sequence). Between the trimmed V and J ends, which lost 0 bases and 4 bases, there was a span of 12 bases. This CDR3 has 14 amino acids. CDR3 bases: TGCAGTGCTAGAGAAACAGGGATGGGCACTGAAGCTTTCTTT. Protein sequence: CSARETGMGTEAFF.

This clonotype was seen repeatedly, ten times or more. The V call is TRBV20-1, the J call TRBJ1-2; D remains unclear. The germline gives CDR1 DFQATT, CDR2 SNEGSKA (reference sequence). CDR3 size: 13 residues. V was clipped by 8 bases and J by 4 bases, with 17 bases between them. For the CDR3, the DNA is TGCAGTCCTACCGCGCCAGCCAGCTATGGCTACACCTTC. Residues: CSPTAPASYGYTF.

This clonotype was observed many times. The chain links TRBV6-5 to TRBJ1-1; D not certain. Trimming shortened V by 6 bases and J by 6 bases, and 11 bases separated the two germline ends. The CDR3 spans 12 residues. Per germline, CDR1 MNHEY and CDR2 SVGAGI. DNA for the CDR3: TGTGCCAGCAGATCCCAAGCTTCTGAAGCTTTCTTT. Residues: CASRSQASEAFF.

This clonotype occurred many times. This sequence joins TRBV5-1 and TRBJ1-1, with D hard to call. Trimming cost V 0 bases and J 8 bases, with 14 bases left between them. CDR3 length: 14 amino acids. Per germline, CDR1 SGHRS and CDR2 YFSETQ. CDR3 sequence: CASSLAFSAEEAFF. For the CDR3, the DNA is TGCGCCAGCAGCTTGGCTTTTTCGGCGGAGGAAGCTTTCTTT.